One sample yielded the 12 T cell receptor beta chains listed below, sequenced in a study of cytomegalovirus exposure and HLA in healthy donors (dated by TCRdb to the late 2010s). The library came from the immunoSEQ multiplex PCR assay. For the multiplex PCR, a mixture combining 60 forward primers for TCR Vbeta segments and 13 reverse primers for TCR Jbeta segments was used. TCRdb carries this immuneACCESS record with in-frame sequences only. Its versions omit some clonotypes, under half of them owing to an unresolved V gene in the studies checked, with the rest unexplained. Per the sample table, the count is over 200,000 clones. The ten biggest clones cover roughly 0.89% of the sample. The specimen was PBMCs. These receptors were taken from a woman aged 30 to 39 in good health and CMV-seropositive.

This chain uses TRBV5-6 with TRBJ1-5, with no clear D. Germline CDR1 is SGHDT and CDR2 is YYEEEE. The CDR3 is made up of 18 amino acids. Trimming pared 7 bases from V and 0 bases from J, leaving 23 bases between. The DNA for the CDR3 is TGTGCCAGCTCGAGGGCAGCGTTTAAGACCTATAGCAATCAGCCCCAGCATTTT. It is translated as CASSRAAFKTYSNQPQHF.

J is TRBJ2-5 and V is TRBV6-1, with 9 bases matching TRBD2. The germline V gene has CDR1 MNHNS and CDR2 SASEGT. The CDR3 sequence is 15 residues long. Trimming at V came to 3 bases and at J to 7 bases, leaving 9 bases not matched to a gene. The CDR3 reads CASSDFSAGGGTQYF. The CDR3 DNA reads TGTGCCAGCAGTGACTTTTCCGCGGGAGGGGGGACCCAGTACTTC.

The J gene is TRBJ2-7, the V gene TRBV6-5; 8 bases are a match to TRBD1. Germline V lookup: CDR1 MNHEY, CDR2 SVGAGI. The CDR3 is 15 amino acids. Trimming at V came to 6 bases and at J to 7 bases, leaving 14 bases not matched to a gene. The CDR3 DNA reads TGTGCCAGCAGCGACGGGTCCCAGGGGGCAGGGGAGCAGTACTTC. Its translation is CASSDGSQGAGEQYF.

The chain has TRBV2 and TRBJ1-2, with D maybe TRBD1 (6 bases). The length of the CDR3 is 11 residues. Germline CDR1 is SNHLY and CDR2 is FYNNEI. The ends were cut back, 3 bases at V and 8 bases at J, with 7 bases in the middle. This chain's CDR3 is CASSDGGGYTF. The CDR3, as DNA: TGTGCCAGCAGTGATGGGGGCGGCTACACCTTC. Full variable domain (outside the CDR3, taken from reference TRBV2 and TRBJ1-2): EPEVTQTPSHQVTQMGQEVILRCVPISNHLYFYWYRQILGQKVEFLVSFYNNEISEKSEIFDDQFSVERPDGSNFTLKIRSTKLEDSAMYFCASSDGGGYTFGSGTRLTVV.

V usage is TRBV7-8 and J usage is TRBJ2-7; 9 bases line up with TRBD2. The CDR3 consists of 14 residues. CDR1 is SGHVS and CDR2 is FQNEAQ in the germline V gene. V gave up 5 bases and J gave up 2 bases; unmatched junction bases: 4. In DNA form, the CDR3 reads TGTGCCAGCAGCCCCCGCGGGGGGGCCTACGAGCAGTACTTC. Its translation is CASSPRGGAYEQYF. The complete variable domain, with remaining parts taken from reference TRBV7-8 and TRBJ2-7, reads GAGVSQSPRYKVAKRGQDVALRCDPISGHVSLFWYQQALGQGPEFLTYFQNEAQLDKSGLPSDRFFAERPEGSVSTLKIQRTQQEDSAVYLCASSPRGGAYEQYFGPGTRLTVT.

The chain recombines TRBV19 with TRBJ1-1, with 9 positions matching TRBD1. Germline CDR1 LNHDA, CDR2 SQIVND (reference sequence). J gave up 6 bases and V 7 bases, and 9 bases lay outside the gene matches. The CDR3 has 14 amino acids. Here the CDR3 reads CASKAGQGVPEAFF. The CDR3 DNA sequence: TGTGCCAGTAAGGCGGGACAGGGAGTACCTGAAGCTTTCTTT.

The chain combines TRBV28 with TRBJ1-5; D is unresolved. The length of the CDR3 is 15 residues. CDR1 is MDHEN, CDR2 SYDVKM, per germline. V lost 2 bases, J lost 0 bases, and 8 bases lay in between. CDR3 in amino acids: CASSLTDNSNQPQHF. For the CDR3, the DNA is TGTGCCAGCAGTTTAACAGATAATAGCAATCAGCCCCAGCATTTT.

V usage is TRBV6-5 and J usage is TRBJ1-5, with 11 positions matching TRBD1. This CDR3 is 14 amino acids long. Germline V gene sequence: CDR1 MNHEY, CDR2 SVGAGI. Trimming took 8 bases from V and 2 from J; bases not matched to a gene: 2. CDR3 coding DNA: TGTGCCAGCGGGACAGGGGGTGGCAATCAGCCCCAGCATTTT. It is translated as CASGTGGGNQPQHF.

CDR3 protein: CASRGQPTGELFF. CDR3 sequence (DNA): TGTGCCAGTAGAGGACAACCCACCGGGGAGCTGTTTTTT. V and J are TRBV19 and TRBJ2-2; D might be TRBD1 (5 bases). This CDR3 is built from 13 residues. Germline CDR1 LNHDA, CDR2 SQIVND (reference sequence). V was pared by 6 bases and J by 4 bases, with 9 bases between.

V is TRBV5-1 and J is TRBJ1-1; unclear D gene. The V gene lost 3 bases and the J gene lost 5 bases, with 8 bases spanning the gap. This CDR3 contains 12 residues. CDR1 and CDR2 (germline): SGHRS, YFSETQ. CDR3 amino acids: CASSSSQTEAFF. The CDR3 DNA reads TGCGCCAGCAGCTCGTCACAGACTGAAGCTTTCTTT.

The CDR3 DNA sequence: TGTGCCAGTACCCCTCGCCCGGGACAGGCCCGCGATGAGCAGTTCTTC. The encoded protein is CASTPRPGQARDEQFF. This rearrangement joins TRBV19 to TRBJ2-1; 8 nucleotides agree with TRBD1. The germline gives CDR1 LNHDA, CDR2 SQIVND (reference sequence). With 7 bases clipped from V and 8 bases from J, the junction kept 16 bases outside the gene matches. This CDR3 has 16 amino acids.

The J gene is TRBJ1-2, the V gene TRBV6-5; D remains ambiguous. Germline V gene sequence: CDR1 MNHEY, CDR2 SVGAGI. The germline V and J ends were trimmed by 2 bases and 4 bases, with 11 bases remaining between them. This CDR3 contains 14 residues. CDR3 DNA sequence: TGTGCCAGCAGTTACAGAGCAACCTTCTATGGCTACACCTTC. This encodes CASSYRATFYGYTF.